The rows below give T cell receptor beta chains drawn from one sample of a study of cytotoxic CD8 clonotypes in ibrutinib-treated CLL. TCRdb keeps only in-frame clones here, not all; method: immunoSEQ multiplex PCR. The table has a few hundred thousand clones, 67% seen once. The sequenced sample was PBMCs, obtained after 36 months of ibrutinib treatment. The receptors here all came from a human donor with chronic lymphocytic leukemia. CDR3s include the opening cysteine and the closing phenylalanine or tryptophan. A D gene is named only where the DNA matches it firmly. Size values are once, few and many counts, or a class for expanded clones, and some rows have none.

abundance: NA; d_gene: NA; j_gene: TRBJ1-1; v_gene: TRBV10-1; CDR3aa: CASSVARGATEAFF; CDR3nt: TGCGCCAGCAGTGTTGCGCGGGGGGCAACTGAAGCTTTCTTT
abundance: NA; d_gene: NA; j_gene: TRBJ2-1; v_gene: TRBV5-1; CDR3aa: CASGQGSYNEQFF; CDR3nt: TGCGCCAGCGGTCAGGGTAGCTACAATGAGCAGTTCTTC
abundance: NA; d_gene: TRBD2; j_gene: TRBJ2-1; v_gene: TRBV9; CDR3aa: CASSVGLAGVDEQFF; CDR3nt: TGTGCCAGCAGCGTGGGACTAGCGGGAGTGGATGAGCAGTTCTTC
abundance: once; d_gene: NA; j_gene: TRBJ1-2; v_gene: TRBV9; CDR3aa: CASSVVAASATYGYTF; CDR3nt: TGTGCCAGCAGCGTAGTGGCGGCCTCCGCAACCTATGGCTACACCTTC
abundance: NA; d_gene: NA; j_gene: TRBJ2-7; v_gene: TRBV14; CDR3aa: CASSRDTIYEQYF; CDR3nt: TGTGCCAGCAGCCGGGACACGATATACGAGCAGTACTTC
abundance: NA; d_gene: NA; j_gene: TRBJ2-3; v_gene: TRBV2; CDR3aa: CASRRSGGRTDTQYF; CDR3nt: TGTGCCAGCAGGCGTAGCGGTGGGCGCACAGATACGCAGTATTTT
abundance: NA; d_gene: TRBD2; j_gene: TRBJ2-5; v_gene: TRBV13; CDR3aa: CASSLRGGPHGAQYF; CDR3nt: TGTGCCAGCAGCCTCCGGGGGGGCCCCCATGGTGCCCAGTACTTC
abundance: NA; d_gene: NA; j_gene: TRBJ1-6; v_gene: TRBV10-2; CDR3aa: CASSGTAYNSPLHF; CDR3nt: TGCGCCAGCAGTGGGACCGCCTATAATTCACCCCTCCACTTT
abundance: few; d_gene: TRBD1; j_gene: TRBJ1-4; v_gene: TRBV4-1; CDR3aa: CASSHHRGTNEKLFF; CDR3nt: TGCGCCAGCAGCCATCACAGGGGGACTAATGAAAAACTGTTTTTT
abundance: NA; d_gene: NA; j_gene: TRBJ2-5; v_gene: TRBV2; CDR3aa: CASSLARYQETQYF; CDR3nt: TGTGCCAGCAGCCTGGCCCGCTACCAAGAGACCCAGTACTTC
abundance: NA; d_gene: NA; j_gene: TRBJ2-3; v_gene: TRBV7-3; CDR3aa: CASSPMKAGTSTDTQYF; CDR3nt: TGTGCCAGCAGCCCAATGAAAGCCGGGACGAGCACAGATACGCAGTATTTT
abundance: NA; d_gene: TRBD1; j_gene: TRBJ1-5; v_gene: TRBV15; CDR3aa: CATSRDYRGTNWPQHF; CDR3nt: TGTGCCACCAGCAGAGATTACAGGGGCACTAATTGGCCCCAGCATTTT
abundance: NA; d_gene: NA; j_gene: TRBJ2-7; v_gene: TRBV5-1; CDR3aa: CASTLGALSYEQYF; CDR3nt: TGCGCCAGCACCCTGGGGGCGCTCTCCTACGAGCAGTACTTC
abundance: NA; d_gene: TRBD2; j_gene: TRBJ2-3; v_gene: TRBV19; CDR3aa: CASSFAGTSGLRTDTQYF; CDR3nt: TGTGCCAGTAGTTTTGCCGGGACTAGCGGCCTTCGCACAGATACGCAGTATTTT
abundance: few; d_gene: TRBD1; j_gene: TRBJ1-2; v_gene: TRBV28; CDR3aa: CASTAAHRGGDGYTF; CDR3nt: TGTGCCAGCACCGCCGCGCACAGGGGGGGCGATGGCTACACCTTC
abundance: NA; d_gene: NA; j_gene: TRBJ1-1; v_gene: TRBV5-1; CDR3aa: CASSSEGTMNTEAFF; CDR3nt: TGCGCCAGCAGCTCGGAAGGGACAATGAACACTGAAGCTTTCTTT
abundance: NA; d_gene: NA; j_gene: TRBJ1-1; v_gene: TRBV7-9; CDR3aa: CASRQGLAEAFF; CDR3nt: TGTGCCAGCCGTCAGGGGCTCGCTGAAGCTTTCTTT
abundance: NA; d_gene: NA; j_gene: TRBJ2-7; v_gene: TRBV5-6; CDR3aa: CASSFGAGMSYEQYF; CDR3nt: TGTGCCAGCAGCTTCGGGGCAGGGATGTCCTACGAGCAGTACTTC
abundance: NA; d_gene: NA; j_gene: TRBJ2-2; v_gene: TRBV7-2; CDR3aa: CASSLALAVGGELFF; CDR3nt: TGTGCCAGCAGCTTAGCTTTGGCAGTGGGCGGGGAGCTGTTTTTT
abundance: NA; d_gene: NA; j_gene: TRBJ1-1; v_gene: TRBV7-9; CDR3aa: CASSLDYRNTEAFF; CDR3nt: TGTGCCAGCAGCTTAGATTATAGGAACACTGAAGCTTTCTTT
abundance: NA; d_gene: NA; j_gene: TRBJ1-3; v_gene: TRBV28; CDR3aa: CASKVGNTIYF; CDR3nt: TGTGCCAGCAAAGTTGGAAACACCATATATTTT
abundance: NA; d_gene: NA; j_gene: TRBJ2-3; v_gene: TRBV7-9; CDR3aa: CASSLDGRAMDTQYF; CDR3nt: TGTGCCAGCAGCTTAGACGGCAGGGCCATGGATACGCAGTATTTT
abundance: many; d_gene: TRBD2; j_gene: TRBJ2-3; v_gene: TRBV7-8; CDR3aa: CASSPWRGEDTQYF; CDR3nt: TGTGCCAGCAGCCCTTGGCGGGGGGAGGATACGCAGTATTTT
abundance: NA; d_gene: TRBD1; j_gene: TRBJ1-1; v_gene: TRBV13; CDR3aa: CASSPGGTEAFF; CDR3nt: TGTGCCAGCAGCCCAGGGGGCACTGAAGCTTTCTTT
abundance: NA; d_gene: TRBD1; j_gene: TRBJ1-5; v_gene: TRBV10-3; CDR3aa: CAISESFGTGRNQPQHF; CDR3nt: TGTGCCATCAGTGAGTCGTTTGGGACAGGGAGGAATCAGCCCCAGCATTTT
abundance: NA; d_gene: NA; j_gene: TRBJ2-5; v_gene: TRBV10-3; CDR3aa: CAISDREGEETQYF; CDR3nt: TGTGCCATCAGTGACAGGGAGGGGGAAGAGACCCAGTACTTC